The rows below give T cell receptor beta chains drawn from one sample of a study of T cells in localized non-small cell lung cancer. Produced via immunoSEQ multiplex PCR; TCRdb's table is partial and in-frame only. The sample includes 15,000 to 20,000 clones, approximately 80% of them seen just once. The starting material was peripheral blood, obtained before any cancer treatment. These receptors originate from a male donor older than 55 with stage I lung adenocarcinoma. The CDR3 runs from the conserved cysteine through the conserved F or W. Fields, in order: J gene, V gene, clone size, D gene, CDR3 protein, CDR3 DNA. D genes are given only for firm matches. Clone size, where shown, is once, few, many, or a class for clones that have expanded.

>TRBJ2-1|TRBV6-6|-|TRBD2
CASRERLAGGKFF
TGTGCCAGCAGGGAGAGACTAGCGGGGGGGAAGTTCTTC
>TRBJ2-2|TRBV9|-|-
CASSVVTGTFTGELFF
TGTGCCAGCAGCGTAGTTACAGGGACCTTCACCGGGGAGCTGTTTTTT
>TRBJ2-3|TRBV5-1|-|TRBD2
CASSGTSGRSTDTQYF
TGCGCCAGTTCTGGGACTAGCGGGCGTAGCACAGATACGCAGTATTTT
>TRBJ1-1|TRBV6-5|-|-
CASKGGQQNTEAFF
TGTGCCAGCAAAGGTGGACAGCAAAACACTGAAGCTTTCTTT
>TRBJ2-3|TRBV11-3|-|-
CASSLMPSSTDTQYF
TGTGCCAGCAGCTTAATGCCCTCTAGCACAGATACGCAGTATTTT
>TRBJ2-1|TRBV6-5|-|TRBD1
CASSARGLDEQFF
TGTGCCAGCAGTGCCAGGGGGCTAGATGAGCAGTTCTTC
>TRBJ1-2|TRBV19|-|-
CATSLQGDYGYTF
TGTGCCACCTCCTTACAGGGAGATTATGGCTACACCTTC
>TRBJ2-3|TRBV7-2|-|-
CASSLVHPDTQYF
TGTGCCAGCAGCCTAGTACACCCAGATACGCAGTATTTT
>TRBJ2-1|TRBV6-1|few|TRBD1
CASSEADRAHNEQFF
TGTGCCAGCAGTGAAGCCGACAGGGCCCACAATGAGCAGTTCTTC
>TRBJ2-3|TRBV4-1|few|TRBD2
CASSQDRGLAGTDTQYF
TGCGCCAGCAGCCAAGATAGAGGACTAGCGGGGACAGATACGCAGTATTTT
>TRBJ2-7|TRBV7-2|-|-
CASSTTGLPTYEQYF
TGTGCCAGCAGCACAACAGGACTACCGACCTACGAGCAGTACTTC
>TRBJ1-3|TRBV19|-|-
CASALTSGNTIYF
TGTGCCAGCGCATTGACCTCTGGAAACACCATATATTTT
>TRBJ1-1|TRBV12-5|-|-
CASGRTPNTEAFF
TGTGCTAGTGGACGTACACCGAACACTGAAGCTTTCTTT
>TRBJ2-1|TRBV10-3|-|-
CAISESGRYNEQFF
TGTGCCATCAGTGAGTCTGGCAGGTACAATGAGCAGTTCTTC
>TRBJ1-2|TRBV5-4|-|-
CASSPHTPGTHGYTF
TGTGCCAGCAGCCCTCACACGCCAGGAACCCATGGCTACACCTTC
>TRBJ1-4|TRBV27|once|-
CASKGMANEKLFF
TGTGCCAGCAAAGGGATGGCTAATGAAAAACTGTTTTTT
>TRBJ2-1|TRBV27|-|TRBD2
CASRNRLAGRNNEQFF
TGTGCCAGCAGGAATCGACTAGCGGGGAGAAACAATGAGCAGTTCTTC
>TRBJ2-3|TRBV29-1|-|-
CSVDGSTDTQYF
TGCAGCGTTGATGGCAGCACAGATACGCAGTATTTT
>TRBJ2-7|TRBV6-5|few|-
CASSSRDTTYEQYF
TGTGCCAGCAGTTCTAGGGACACGACCTACGAGCAGTACTTC
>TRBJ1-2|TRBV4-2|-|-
CASSQGFTPGGYGYTF
TGTGCCAGCAGCCAAGGTTTCACACCGGGTGGCTATGGCTACACCTTC
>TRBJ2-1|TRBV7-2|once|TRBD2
CASSLRYASGTSEQFF
TGTGCCAGCAGCTTAAGGTACGCTAGCGGGACAAGTGAGCAGTTCTTC
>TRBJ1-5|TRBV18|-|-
CASSPGISNQPQHF
TGTGCCAGCTCACCAGGGATTAGCAATCAGCCCCAGCATTTT
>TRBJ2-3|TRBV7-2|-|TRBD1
CASGRTGQNTDTQYF
TGTGCCAGCGGAAGGACAGGCCAAAACACAGATACGCAGTATTTT
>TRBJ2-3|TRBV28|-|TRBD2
CASSSSGALSDTQYF
TGTGCCAGCAGTTCTAGCGGGGCTCTCTCCGATACGCAGTATTTT
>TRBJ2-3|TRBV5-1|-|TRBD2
CASSSGTSGFTDTQYF
TGCGCCAGCAGCTCGGGGACTAGCGGCTTCACAGATACGCAGTATTTT
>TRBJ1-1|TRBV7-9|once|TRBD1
CASSWGAGGDTEAFF
TGTGCCAGCAGCTGGGGTGCAGGGGGTGACACTGAAGCTTTCTTT
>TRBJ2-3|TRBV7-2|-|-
CASSLPSTDTQYF
TGTGCCAGCAGCCTCCCTAGCACAGATACGCAGTATTTT
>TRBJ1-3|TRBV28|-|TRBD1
CASTGGTVGNTIYF
TGTGCCAGCACCGGGGGGACAGTTGGAAACACCATATATTTT
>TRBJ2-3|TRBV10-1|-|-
CASSVASGTDTQYF
TGCGCCAGCAGTGTCGCCTCGGGCACAGATACGCAGTATTTT
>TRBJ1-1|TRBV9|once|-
CASSVALGNTEAFF
TGTGCCAGCAGCGTAGCTTTAGGAAACACTGAAGCTTTCTTT
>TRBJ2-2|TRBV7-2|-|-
CASSLAGAAGELFF
TGTGCCAGCAGCTTAGCGGGCGCAGCCGGGGAGCTGTTTTTT
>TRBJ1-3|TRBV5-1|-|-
CASSPTASSGNTIYF
TGCGCCAGCAGCCCGACAGCCAGCTCTGGAAACACCATATATTTT
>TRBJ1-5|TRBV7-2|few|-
CASSVGTSINQPQHF
TGTGCCAGCAGCGTCGGGACATCAATTAATCAGCCCCAGCATTTT
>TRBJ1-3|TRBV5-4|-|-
CASSLQSSGNTIYF
TGTGCCAGCAGCCTTCAGAGCTCTGGAAACACCATATATTTT
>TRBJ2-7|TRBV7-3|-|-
CASSLGSPNYEQYF
TGTGCCAGCAGCTTAGGGTCCCCTAACTACGAGCAGTACTTC
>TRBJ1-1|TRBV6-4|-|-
CASSGVNTEAFF
TGTGCCAGCAGTGGTGTGAACACTGAAGCTTTCTTT
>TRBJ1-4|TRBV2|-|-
CASSNTVNEKLFF
TGTGCCAGCAGCAACACAGTTAATGAAAAACTGTTTTTT
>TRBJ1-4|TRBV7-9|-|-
CASSPRAANEKLFF
TGTGCCAGCAGCCCCAGGGCGGCTAATGAAAAACTGTTTTTT
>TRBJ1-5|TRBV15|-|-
CATSAQGGQPQHF
TGTGCCACCAGCGCACAGGGCGGTCAGCCCCAGCATTTT
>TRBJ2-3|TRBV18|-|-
CASSPPFRSGRSGTDTQYF
TGTGCCAGCTCACCACCGTTCCGGTCAGGGCGTTCTGGCACAGATACGCAGTATTTT
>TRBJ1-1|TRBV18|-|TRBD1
CASLTGGTEAFF
TGTGCCAGCTTAACAGGGGGCACTGAAGCTTTCTTT
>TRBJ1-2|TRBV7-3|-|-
CASSLKPPSVLYGYTF
TGTGCCAGCAGCTTAAAACCACCCTCCGTACTCTATGGCTACACCTTC
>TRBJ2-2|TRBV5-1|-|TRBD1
CASSFTGAGGELFF
TGCGCCAGCAGCTTTACAGGGGCGGGCGGGGAGCTGTTTTTT
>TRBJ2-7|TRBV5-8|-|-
CASSPVPGVAYEQYF
TGTGCCAGCAGCCCAGTCCCGGGAGTGGCCTACGAGCAGTACTTC
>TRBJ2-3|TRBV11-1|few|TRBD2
CASSSWGRGGTDTQYF
TGTGCCAGCAGCTCTTGGGGGCGGGGGGGCACAGATACGCAGTATTTT